This T cell receptor beta chain was sequenced during a study of shared clonotypes between healthy human individuals. Broader study findings: Sampling involved blood alone; tissue repertoires likely differ. What naive subsets generally showed was a larger estimated richness than memory subsets showed.

Some clones are missing from TCRdb's copy, which holds only in-frame ones; the method was immunoSEQ multiplex PCR. Of a few million clones listed, approximately 93% are singletons. This clone was found a few times. Its antigen is currently unknown. This CDR3 is 13 amino acids long. CDR1 and CDR2 (germline): MNHEY, SVGAGI. V was shortened by 1 base and J by 1 base, with 4 bases between the two germline ends. The J gene is TRBJ1-1, the V gene TRBV6-5; D is ambiguous. Source material: naive CD4+ T cells from PBMCs. Subset noted: CD45RA+ positively selected. The sequence came from a man younger than 35 in good health. Some clones in this sample may be carry-over from other donors' samples. The CDR3 DNA is TGTGCCAGCAGTTACTGGCGGAACACTGAAGCTTTCTTT. Amino acids: CASSYWRNTEAFF.